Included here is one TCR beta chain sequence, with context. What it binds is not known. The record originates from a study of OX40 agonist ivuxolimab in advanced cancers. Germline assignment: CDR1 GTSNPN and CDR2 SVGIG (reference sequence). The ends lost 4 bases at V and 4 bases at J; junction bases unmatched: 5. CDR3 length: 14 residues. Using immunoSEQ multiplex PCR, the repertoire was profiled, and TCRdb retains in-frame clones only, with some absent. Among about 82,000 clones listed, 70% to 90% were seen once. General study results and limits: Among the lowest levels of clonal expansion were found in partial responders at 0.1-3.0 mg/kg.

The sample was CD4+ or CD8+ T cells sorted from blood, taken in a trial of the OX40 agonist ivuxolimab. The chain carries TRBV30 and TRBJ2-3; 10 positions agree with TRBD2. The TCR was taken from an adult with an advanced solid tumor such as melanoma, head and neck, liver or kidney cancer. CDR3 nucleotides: TGTGCCTGGAATTTAGCGGGAGGTTCAGATACGCAGTATTTT. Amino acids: CAWNLAGGSDTQYF.